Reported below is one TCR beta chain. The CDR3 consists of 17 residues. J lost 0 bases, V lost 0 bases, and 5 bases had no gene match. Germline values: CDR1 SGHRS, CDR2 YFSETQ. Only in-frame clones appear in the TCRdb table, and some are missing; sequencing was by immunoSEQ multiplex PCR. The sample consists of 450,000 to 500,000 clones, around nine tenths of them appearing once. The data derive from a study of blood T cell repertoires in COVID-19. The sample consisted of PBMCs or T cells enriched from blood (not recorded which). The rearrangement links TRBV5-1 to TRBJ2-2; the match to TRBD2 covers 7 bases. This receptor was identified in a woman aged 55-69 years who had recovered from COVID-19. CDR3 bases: TGCGCCAGCAGCTTGGCCCCTAGCGGAACGAACACCGGGGAGCTGTTTTTT. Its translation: CASSLAPSGTNTGELFF. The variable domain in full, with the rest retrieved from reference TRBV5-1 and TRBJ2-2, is KAGVTQTPRYLIKTRGQQVTLSCSPISGHRSVSWYQQTPGQGLQFLFEYFSETQRNKGNFPGRFSGRQFSNSRSEMNVSTLELGDSALYLCASSLAPSGTNTGELFFGEGSRLTVL.